Sequencing of this T cell receptor beta chain was carried out in a study of blood T cell repertoires in COVID-19. Study-level information: Sites in the United States, Italy and Spain provided acute and convalescent COVID-19 samples.

Methods used by the authors: Quantification of nucleated cells was approximated via reference gene primer amplification. Profiled with immunoSEQ multiplex PCR; TCRdb holds only in-frame clones, not every one. V, J and clone size are taken as reported in that table, and D and trimming were inferred from the DNA itself. The repertoire holds over 85,000 clones, with just under 90% as singletons. The J segment lost 1 base and the V segment lost 3 bases, leaving 6 bases of the junction unmatched. This CDR3 has 15 amino acids. The germline CDR1 and CDR2 sequences are SGHRS and YFSETQ. This clonotype was obtained from a human donor in a cohort sampled during active COVID-19. The chain uses TRBV5-1 and TRBJ1-1; 7 bases align to TRBD1. Sequencing was done on a sample of peripheral blood. In DNA, the CDR3 is TGCGCCAGCAGCTGGGGGGACAGATCGAACACTGAAGCTTTCTTT. Protein sequence: CASSWGDRSNTEAFF.